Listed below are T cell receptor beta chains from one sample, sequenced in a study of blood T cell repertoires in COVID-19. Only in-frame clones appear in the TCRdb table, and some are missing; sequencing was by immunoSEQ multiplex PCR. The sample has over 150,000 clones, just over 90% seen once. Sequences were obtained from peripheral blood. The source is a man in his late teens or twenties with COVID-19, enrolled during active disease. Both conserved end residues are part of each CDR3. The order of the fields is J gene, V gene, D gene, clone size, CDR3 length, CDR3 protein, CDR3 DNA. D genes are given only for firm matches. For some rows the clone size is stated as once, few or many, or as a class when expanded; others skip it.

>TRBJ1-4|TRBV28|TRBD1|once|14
CASHGTAENEKLFF
TGTGCCAGCCACGGGACAGCGGAGAATGAAAAACTGTTTTTT
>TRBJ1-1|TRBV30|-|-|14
CAWSPGQPNTEAFF
TGTGCCTGGAGCCCCGGACAGCCGAACACTGAAGCTTTCTTT
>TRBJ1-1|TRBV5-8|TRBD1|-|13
CANPGTGDTEAFF
TGTGCCAACCCCGGGACAGGGGACACTGAAGCTTTCTTT
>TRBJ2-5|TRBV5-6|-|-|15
CASSLRTAMVETQYF
TGTGCCAGCAGCTTGCGGACAGCGATGGTAGAGACCCAGTACTTC
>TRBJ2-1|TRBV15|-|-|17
CATSRRRGGGPYNEQFF
TGTGCCACCAGCAGACGCCGAGGGGGGGGACCCTACAATGAGCAGTTCTTC
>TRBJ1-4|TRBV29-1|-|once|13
CSVDVGGNEKLFF
TGCAGCGTTGACGTGGGGGGTAATGAAAAACTGTTTTTT
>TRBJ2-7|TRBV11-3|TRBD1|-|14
CASSHGTGGYEQYF
TGTGCCAGCAGTCACGGGACAGGGGGCTACGAGCAGTACTTC
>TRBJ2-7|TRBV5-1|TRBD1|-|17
CASSLRPGQPTSYEQYF
TGCGCCAGCAGCCTCCGTCCGGGACAGCCTACTTCCTACGAGCAGTACTTC
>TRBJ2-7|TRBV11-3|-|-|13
CASSPGRFYEQYF
TGTGCCAGCAGCCCGGGTCGTTTCTACGAGCAGTACTTC
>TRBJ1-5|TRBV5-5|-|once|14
CASSPDKMNQPQHF
TGTGCCAGCAGCCCTGACAAGATGAATCAGCCCCAGCATTTT
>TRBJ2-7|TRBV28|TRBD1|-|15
CASSLGDRVAYEQYF
TGTGCCAGCAGTTTAGGGGACAGGGTCGCCTACGAGCAGTACTTC
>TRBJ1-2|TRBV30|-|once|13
CAWSVQTNYGYTF
TGTGCCTGGAGTGTACAGACTAACTATGGCTACACCTTC
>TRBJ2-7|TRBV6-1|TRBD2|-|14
CASREVLAGSEQYF
TGTGCCAGCAGGGAAGTACTAGCGGGATCCGAGCAGTACTTC
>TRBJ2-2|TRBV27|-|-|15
CASSHNLLNTGELFF
TGTGCCAGCAGTCACAACCTCCTCAACACCGGGGAGCTGTTTTTT
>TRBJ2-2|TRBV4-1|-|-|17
CASSPRQGGENTGELFF
TGCGCCAGCAGTCCCCGGCAGGGGGGTGAAAACACCGGGGAGCTGTTTTTT
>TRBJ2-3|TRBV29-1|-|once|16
CSVVLRSDYSTDTQYF
TGCAGCGTTGTCCTCCGTAGCGATTATAGCACAGATACGCAGTATTTT
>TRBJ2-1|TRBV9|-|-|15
CASSVGTGYYNEQFF
TGTGCCAGCAGCGTAGGTACAGGGTACTACAATGAGCAGTTCTTC
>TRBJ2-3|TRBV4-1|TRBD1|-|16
CASSHPTGGVTDTQYF
TGCGCCAGCAGCCACCCAACAGGGGGAGTAACAGATACGCAGTATTTT
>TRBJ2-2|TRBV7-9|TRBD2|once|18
CASSLTLLAGVATGELFF
TGTGCCAGCAGCCTAACTCTACTAGCGGGAGTAGCCACCGGGGAGCTGTTTTTT
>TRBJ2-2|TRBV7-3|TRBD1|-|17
CASSLNSGGKNTGELFF
TGTGCCAGCAGCTTAAACTCAGGGGGAAAGAACACCGGGGAGCTGTTTTTT
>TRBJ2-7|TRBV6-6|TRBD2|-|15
CASSTAAGGPAEQYF
TGTGCCAGCAGTACCGCGGCGGGAGGGCCCGCCGAGCAGTACTTC
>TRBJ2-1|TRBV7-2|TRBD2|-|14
CASSPLSGRGEQFF
TGTGCCAGCAGCCCTCTTAGCGGGAGGGGTGAGCAGTTCTTC
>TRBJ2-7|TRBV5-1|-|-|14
CASSLAPSSDEQYF
TGCGCCAGCAGCTTGGCTCCGTCCTCAGACGAGCAGTACTTC
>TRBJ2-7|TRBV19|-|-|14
CASSISDRYYEQYF
TGTGCCAGTAGTATCAGCGACAGATACTACGAGCAGTACTTC
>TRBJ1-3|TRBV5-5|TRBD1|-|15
CASSLTGPAGNTIYF
TGTGCCAGCAGCCTGACAGGGCCGGCTGGAAACACCATATATTTT
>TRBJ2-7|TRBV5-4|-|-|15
CASSLVPGTSYEQYF
TGTGCCAGCAGCTTGGTCCCGGGGACTTCCTACGAGCAGTACTTC